This T cell receptor beta chain was retrieved from a study of T cells after posttransplantation cyclophosphamide. Study-level results: Recipient CMV seropositivity and CMV reactivation strongly tracked TRB clonality. Later post-transplant blood repertoires were often dominated by donor CD8+ memory clones.

Comment on this clone: Its antigen is unknown.

Clones were read by immunoSEQ multiplex PCR, and TCRdb kept only the in-frame ones, dropping some. Here the sample spans 5,600 or so clones, around 92% being singletons. The germline V and J ends were trimmed by 0 bases and 7 bases, with 10 bases remaining between them. CDR1 and CDR2 (germline): SGHNT, YYREEE (reference sequence). This CDR3 comprises 13 residues. The rearrangement links TRBV5-4 to TRBJ1-1, with D hard to call. The sequenced sample was CD4+ T cells sorted from bone marrow. The clonotype comes from a woman in her fifties or sixties in good health, CMV-negative, and a related stem cell transplant donor. Here the CDR3 reads CASSLGRGGEAFF. The CDR3 nucleotides are TGTGCCAGCAGCTTGGGGCGAGGAGGTGAAGCTTTCTTT.